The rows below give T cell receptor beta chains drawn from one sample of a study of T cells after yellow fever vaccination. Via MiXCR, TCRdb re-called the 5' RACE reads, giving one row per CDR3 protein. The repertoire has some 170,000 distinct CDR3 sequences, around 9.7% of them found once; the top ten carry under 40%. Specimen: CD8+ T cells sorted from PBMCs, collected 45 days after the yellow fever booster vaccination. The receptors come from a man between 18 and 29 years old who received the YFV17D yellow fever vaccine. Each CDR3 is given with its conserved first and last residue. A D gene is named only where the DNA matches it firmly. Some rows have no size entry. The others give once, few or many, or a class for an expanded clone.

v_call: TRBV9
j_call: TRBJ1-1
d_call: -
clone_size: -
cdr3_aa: CASSVARVGTEAFF
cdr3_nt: TGTGCCAGCAGCGTAGCCAGGGTGGGCACTGAAGCTTTCTTT

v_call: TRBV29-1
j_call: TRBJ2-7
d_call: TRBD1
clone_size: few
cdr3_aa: CSGVQGQGPIYEQYF
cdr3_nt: TGCAGCGGCGTCCAGGGACAGGGGCCCATTTACGAGCAGTACTTC

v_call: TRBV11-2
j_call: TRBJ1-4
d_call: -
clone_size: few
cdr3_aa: CASSERVEKLFF
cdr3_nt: TGTGCCAGCAGCGAGCGCGTTGAAAAACTGTTTTTT

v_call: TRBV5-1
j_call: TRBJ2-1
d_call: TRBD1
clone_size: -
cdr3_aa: CASSLGQGAEQFF
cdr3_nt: TGCGCCAGCAGCTTGGGCCAGGGGGCTGAGCAGTTCTTC

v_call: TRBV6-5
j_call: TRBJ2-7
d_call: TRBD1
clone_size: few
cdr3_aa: CASNPTGAGEQYF
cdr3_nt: TGTGCCAGCAACCCAACAGGGGCAGGGGAGCAGTACTTC

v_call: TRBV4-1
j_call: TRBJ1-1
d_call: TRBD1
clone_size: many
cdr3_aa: CASSLGTGGNTEAFF
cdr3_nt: TGCGCCAGCAGCCTCGGGACAGGGGGCAACACTGAAGCTTTCTTT

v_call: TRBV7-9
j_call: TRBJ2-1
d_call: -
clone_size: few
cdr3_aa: CASSWGGIYNEQFF
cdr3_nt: TGTGCCAGCAGCTGGGGGGGCATCTACAATGAGCAGTTCTTC

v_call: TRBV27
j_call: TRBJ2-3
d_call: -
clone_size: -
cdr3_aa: CASSLWGQTDTQYF
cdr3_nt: TGTGCCAGCAGTTTATGGGGGCAGACAGATACGCAGTATTTT

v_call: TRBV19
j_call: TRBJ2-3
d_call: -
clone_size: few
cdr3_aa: CASSIRTLASTDTQYF
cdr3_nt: TGTGCCAGTAGTATACGGACATTAGCTAGCACAGATACGCAGTATTTT

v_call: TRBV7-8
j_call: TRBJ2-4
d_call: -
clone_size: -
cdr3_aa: CASSSLGQGNSLAKNIQYF
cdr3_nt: TGTGCCAGCAGCTCCCTGGGTCAGGGGAATAGTCTAGCCAAAAACATTCAGTACTTC

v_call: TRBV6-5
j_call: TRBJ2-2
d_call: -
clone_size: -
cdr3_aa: CASSYNVRELFF
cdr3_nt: TGTGCCAGCAGTTATAATGTCCGGGAGCTGTTTTTT

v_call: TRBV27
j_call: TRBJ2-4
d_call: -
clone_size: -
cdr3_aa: CASSDGSLNIQYF
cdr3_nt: TGTGCCAGCAGCGACGGGTCCCTAAACATTCAGTACTTC

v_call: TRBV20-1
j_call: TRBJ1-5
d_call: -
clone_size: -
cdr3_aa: CSARIQQPGEPQHF
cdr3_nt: TGCAGTGCAAGGATACAGCAACCAGGGGAGCCCCAGCATTTT

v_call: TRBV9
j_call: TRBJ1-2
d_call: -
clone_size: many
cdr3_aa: CASSVEVTGSSAAYTF
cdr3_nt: TGTGCCAGCAGCGTAGAGGTAACAGGTTCCTCCGCAGCCTACACCTTC

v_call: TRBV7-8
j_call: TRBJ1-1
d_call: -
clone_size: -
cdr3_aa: CASSLGDSWEAFF
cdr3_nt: TGTGCCAGCAGCTTAGGGGATAGCTGGGAAGCTTTCTTT

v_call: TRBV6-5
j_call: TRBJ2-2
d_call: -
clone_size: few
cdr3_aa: CASGTTNTGELFF
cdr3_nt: TGTGCCAGCGGGACCACAAACACCGGGGAGCTGTTTTTT

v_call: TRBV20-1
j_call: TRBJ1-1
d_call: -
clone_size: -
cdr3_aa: CSARWLDRSNTEAFF
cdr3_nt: TGCAGTGCTAGATGGTTAGACAGGTCGAACACTGAAGCTTTCTTT

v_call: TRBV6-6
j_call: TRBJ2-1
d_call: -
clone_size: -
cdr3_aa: CASSAVHYRESADNEQFF
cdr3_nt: TGTGCCAGCAGCGCAGTCCACTACAGGGAAAGTGCTGACAATGAGCAGTTCTTC

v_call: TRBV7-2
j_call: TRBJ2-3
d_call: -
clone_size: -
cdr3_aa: CASSLVAFWATDTQYF
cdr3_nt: TGTGCCAGCAGCTTAGTAGCTTTTTGGGCCACAGATACGCAGTATTTT

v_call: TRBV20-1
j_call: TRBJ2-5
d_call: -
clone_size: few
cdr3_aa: CSARRATQATQYF
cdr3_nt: TGCAGTGCCAGACGGGCCACGCAAGCGACCCAGTACTTC

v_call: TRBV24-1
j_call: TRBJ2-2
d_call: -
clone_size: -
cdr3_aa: CATKGSGNTGELFF
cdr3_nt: TGTGCCACTAAAGGATCAGGGAACACCGGGGAGCTGTTTTTT

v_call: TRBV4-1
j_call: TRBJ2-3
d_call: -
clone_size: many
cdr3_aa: CASSLSLGADTQYF
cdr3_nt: TGCGCCAGCAGCCTTTCTTTAGGAGCAGATACGCAGTATTTT

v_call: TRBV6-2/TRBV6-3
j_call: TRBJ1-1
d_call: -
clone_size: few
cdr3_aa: CASSYEDTPTNTEAFF
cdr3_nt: TGTGCCAGCAGTTACGAAGATACCCCTACGAACACTGAAGCTTTCTTT

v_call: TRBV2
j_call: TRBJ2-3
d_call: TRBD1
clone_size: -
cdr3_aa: CASTAGTATDTQYF
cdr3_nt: TGTGCCAGCACCGCTGGGACAGCCACAGATACGCAGTATTTT

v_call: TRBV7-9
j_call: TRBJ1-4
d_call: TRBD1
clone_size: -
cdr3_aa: CASSLRDRANEKLFF
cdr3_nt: TGTGCCAGCAGCCTCCGGGACAGGGCGAATGAAAAACTGTTTTTT

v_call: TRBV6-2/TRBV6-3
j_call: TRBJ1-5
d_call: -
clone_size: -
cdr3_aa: CASRERDYSNQPQHF
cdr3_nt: TGTGCCAGCAGGGAGAGAGATTATAGCAATCAGCCCCAGCATTTT

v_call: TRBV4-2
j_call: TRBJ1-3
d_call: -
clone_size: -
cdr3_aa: CASSQARWGRGAGNTIYF
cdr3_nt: TGTGCCAGCAGCCAAGCCCGATGGGGGAGGGGAGCTGGAAACACCATATATTTT

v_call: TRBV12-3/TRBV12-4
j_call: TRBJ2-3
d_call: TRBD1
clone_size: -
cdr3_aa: CASSPGTGRTDTQYF
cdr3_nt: TGTGCCAGCAGTCCAGGGACAGGGAGGACAGATACGCAGTATTTT

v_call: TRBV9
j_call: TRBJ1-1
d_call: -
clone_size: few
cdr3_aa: CASSGGLQSTEAFF
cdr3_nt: TGTGCCAGCAGCGGGGGACTCCAGAGCACTGAAGCTTTCTTT

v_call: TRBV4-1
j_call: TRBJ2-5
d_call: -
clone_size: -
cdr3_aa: CASSQAIRGAGETQYF
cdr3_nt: TGCGCCAGCAGCCAAGCAATACGGGGGGCTGGGGAGACCCAGTACTTC

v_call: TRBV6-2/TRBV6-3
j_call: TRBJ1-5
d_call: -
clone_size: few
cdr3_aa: CASSYSDVSNQPQHF
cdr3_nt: TGTGCCAGCAGTTACTCGGACGTGAGCAATCAGCCCCAGCATTTT

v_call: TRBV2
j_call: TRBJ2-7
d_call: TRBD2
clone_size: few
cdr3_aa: CASSAMGRGVGYEQYF
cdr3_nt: TGTGCCAGCAGCGCGATGGGACGGGGGGTAGGCTACGAGCAGTACTTC

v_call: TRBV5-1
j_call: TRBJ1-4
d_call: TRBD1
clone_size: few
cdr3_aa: CASSDWDRLEEKLFF
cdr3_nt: TGCGCCAGCAGCGACTGGGACAGGTTGGAGGAAAAACTGTTTTTT

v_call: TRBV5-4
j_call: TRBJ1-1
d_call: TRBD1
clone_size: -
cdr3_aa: CEGRGGDGGTEAFF
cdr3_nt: TGTGAGGGGAGAGGGGGCGATGGTGGCACTGAAGCTTTCTTT

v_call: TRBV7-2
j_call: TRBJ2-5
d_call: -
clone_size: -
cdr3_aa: CASSFLGRVQETQYF
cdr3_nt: TGTGCCAGCAGCTTTCTTGGCAGGGTACAAGAGACCCAGTACTTC

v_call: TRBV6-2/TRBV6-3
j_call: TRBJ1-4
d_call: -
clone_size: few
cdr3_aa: CASSYYRATNEKLFF
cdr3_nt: TGTGCCAGCAGTTACTACAGGGCTACTAATGAAAAACTGTTTTTT

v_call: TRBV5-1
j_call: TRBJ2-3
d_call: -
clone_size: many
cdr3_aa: CASSSRFWGTDTQYF
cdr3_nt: TGCGCCAGCAGCTCACGGTTCTGGGGGACAGATACGCAGTATTTT

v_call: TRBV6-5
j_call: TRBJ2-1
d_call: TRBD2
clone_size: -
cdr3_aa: CASKGGGVDNEQFF
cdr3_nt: TGTGCCAGCAAGGGCGGGGGGGTGGACAATGAGCAGTTCTTC

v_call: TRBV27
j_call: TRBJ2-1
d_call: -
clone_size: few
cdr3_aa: CASTPFGNNEQFF
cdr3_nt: TGTGCCAGCACCCCTTTCGGGAACAATGAGCAGTTCTTC

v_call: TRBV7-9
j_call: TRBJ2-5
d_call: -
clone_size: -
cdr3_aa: CASSFDGGLQETQYF
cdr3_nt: TGTGCCAGCAGCTTTGACGGGGGCCTCCAAGAGACCCAGTACTTC

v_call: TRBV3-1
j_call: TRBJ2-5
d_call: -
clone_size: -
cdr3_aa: CASSQKTQYF
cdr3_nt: TGTGCCAGCAGCCAGAAGACCCAGTACTTC

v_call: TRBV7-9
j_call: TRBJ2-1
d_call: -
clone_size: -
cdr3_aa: CASSLGTRADEQFF
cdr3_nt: TGTGCCAGCAGCTTAGGGACACGTGCCGATGAGCAGTTCTTC

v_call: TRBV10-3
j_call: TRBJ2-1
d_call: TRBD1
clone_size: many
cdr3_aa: CAISESTGLNEQFF
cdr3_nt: TGTGCCATCAGTGAGTCGACAGGGCTCAATGAGCAGTTCTTC

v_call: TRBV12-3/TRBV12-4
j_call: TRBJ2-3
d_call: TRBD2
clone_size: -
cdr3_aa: CASSWTSGQGDTQYF
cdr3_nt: TGTGCCAGCAGTTGGACTAGCGGGCAGGGGGATACGCAGTATTTT

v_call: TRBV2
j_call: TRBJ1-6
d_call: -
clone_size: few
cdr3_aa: CASSGDTLNSPLHF
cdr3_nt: TGTGCCAGCAGCGGGGACACCCTGAATTCACCCCTCCACTTT

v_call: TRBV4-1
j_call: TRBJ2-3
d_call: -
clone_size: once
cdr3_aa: CASSQDLSDTQYF
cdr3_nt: TGCGCCAGCAGCCAAGATTTATCGGATACGCAGTATTTT

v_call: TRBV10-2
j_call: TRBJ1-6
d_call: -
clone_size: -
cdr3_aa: CASTPGRGSPLHF
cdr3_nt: TGCGCCAGCACCCCCGGTAGGGGTTCACCCCTCCACTTT

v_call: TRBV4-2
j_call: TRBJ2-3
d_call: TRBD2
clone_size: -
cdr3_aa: CASSQGPLSGGASTDTQYF
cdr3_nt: TGTGCCAGCAGCCAAGGTCCTCTTAGCGGGGGAGCTAGCACAGATACGCAGTATTTT

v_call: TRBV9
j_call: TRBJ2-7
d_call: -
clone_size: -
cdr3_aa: CASSGLGGYEQYF
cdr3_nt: TGTGCCAGCAGCGGACTCGGGGGATACGAGCAGTACTTC

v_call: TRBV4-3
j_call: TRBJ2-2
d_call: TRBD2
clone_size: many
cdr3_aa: CASSRAAGDTGELFF
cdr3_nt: TGCGCCAGCAGCCGCGCAGCGGGGGACACCGGGGAGCTGTTTTTT

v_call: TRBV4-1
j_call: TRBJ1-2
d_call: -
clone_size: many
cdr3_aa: CASSQRAAEGYTF
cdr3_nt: TGCGCCAGCAGCCAGCGGGCGGCGGAGGGCTACACCTTC

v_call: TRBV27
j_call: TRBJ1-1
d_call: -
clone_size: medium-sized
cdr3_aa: CASSFSGEGTEAFF
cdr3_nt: TGTGCCAGCAGTTTTTCAGGGGAAGGGACTGAAGCTTTCTTT

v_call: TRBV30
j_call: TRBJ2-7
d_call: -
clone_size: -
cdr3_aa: CAWSGISSYEQYF
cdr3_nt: TGTGCCTGGTCAGGGATAAGCTCCTACGAGCAGTACTTC

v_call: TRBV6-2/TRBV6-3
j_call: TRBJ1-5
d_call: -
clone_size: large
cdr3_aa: CASRSLQGNQPQHF
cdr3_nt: TGTGCCAGCAGATCACTACAGGGCAATCAGCCCCAGCATTTT